Many counts were recorded for the clone carrying this TCR beta chain. The CDR3 end is not reached by the read, which stops 3 residues before it; the germline J gene fills it in. This CDR3 contains 14 residues. Germline CDR1 reads SGHRS; CDR2 reads YFSETQ. The ends were cut back, 0 bases at V and 1 base at J, with 8 bases in the middle. The sample is drawn from a study of T cell clonality in common variable immunodeficiency. Assay used: immunoSEQ multiplex PCR; TCRdb lists only in-frame clones, some missing. This repertoire lists over 55,000 clones without singletons; 1.5% to 2% sits in the top ten. The sequenced sample was peripheral blood mononuclear cells. The rearrangement links TRBV5-1 to TRBJ2-7, with a possible D match to TRBD1 (6 bases). The receptor was isolated from a person aged 18 to 70 in good health. The CDR3 DNA, read in part, is TGCGCCAGCAGCTTGGTTACAGGGTCCTACGAG. Translated, it gives CASSLVTGSYE. The complete CDR3 protein is CASSLVTGSYEQYF.